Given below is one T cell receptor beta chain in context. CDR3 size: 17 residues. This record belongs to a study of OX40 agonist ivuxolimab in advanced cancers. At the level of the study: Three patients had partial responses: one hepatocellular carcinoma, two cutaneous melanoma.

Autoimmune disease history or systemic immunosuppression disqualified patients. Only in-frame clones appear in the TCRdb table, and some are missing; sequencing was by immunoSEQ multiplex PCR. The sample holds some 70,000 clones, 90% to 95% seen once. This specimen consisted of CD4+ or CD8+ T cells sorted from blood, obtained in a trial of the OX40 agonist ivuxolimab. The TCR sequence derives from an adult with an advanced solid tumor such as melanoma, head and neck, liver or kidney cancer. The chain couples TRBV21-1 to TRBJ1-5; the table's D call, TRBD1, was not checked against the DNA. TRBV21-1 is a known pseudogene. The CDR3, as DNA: TGTGCCAGCAGCGTTAACGGGACAGGGGGTCCCAATCAGCCCCAGCATTTT. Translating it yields CASSVNGTGGPNQPQHF.